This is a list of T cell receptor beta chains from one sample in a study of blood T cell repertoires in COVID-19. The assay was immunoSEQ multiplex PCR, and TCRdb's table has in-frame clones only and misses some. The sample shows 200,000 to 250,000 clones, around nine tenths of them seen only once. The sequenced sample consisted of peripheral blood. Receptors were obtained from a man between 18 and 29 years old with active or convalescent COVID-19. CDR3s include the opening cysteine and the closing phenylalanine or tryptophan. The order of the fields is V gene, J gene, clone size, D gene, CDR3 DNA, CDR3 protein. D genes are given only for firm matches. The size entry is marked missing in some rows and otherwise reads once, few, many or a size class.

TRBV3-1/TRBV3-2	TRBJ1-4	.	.	TGTGCCAGCAGCCAAGATTTAAGGTTTGGAATCAGCGTTGAAAAACTGTTTTTT	CASSQDLRFGISVEKLFF
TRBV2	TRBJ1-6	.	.	TGTGCCAGCAGTGAGGGTCAGGGCGGGGGACCCCTCCACTTT	CASSEGQGGGPLHF
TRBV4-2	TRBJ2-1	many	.	TGTGCCAGCAGCCAAAGTCTAGAGGGCGATGAGCAGTTCTTC	CASSQSLEGDEQFF
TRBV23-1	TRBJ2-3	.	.	TGCGCCAGCAGTCAGATTGGCGCGGGCACAGATACGCAGTATTTT	CASSQIGAGTDTQYF
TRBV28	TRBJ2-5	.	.	TGTGCCAGCAGTATAGGACCGACTATTCAAGAGACCCAGTACTTC	CASSIGPTIQETQYF
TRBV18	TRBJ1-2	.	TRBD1	TGTGCCAGCTCACCCCCGGGACAGGGAAATCGAGGCTACACCTTC	CASSPPGQGNRGYTF
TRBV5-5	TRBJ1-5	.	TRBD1	TGTGCCAGCAGCTTGGGGACAGGGTATTATCAGCCCCAGCATTTT	CASSLGTGYYQPQHF
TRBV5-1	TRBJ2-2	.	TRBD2	TGCGCCAGCAGCCAGGGGACTAGCGGGAAGAACACCGGGGAGCTGTTTTTT	CASSQGTSGKNTGELFF
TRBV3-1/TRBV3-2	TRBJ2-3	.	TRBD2	TGTGCCAGCAGCCCTCGAAGGAGCGGGAGTACGAATACGCAGTATTTT	CASSPRRSGSTNTQYF
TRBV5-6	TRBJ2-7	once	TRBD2	TGTGCCAGCAGCTTACTAGCGGGATCAGGGGAGCAGTACTTC	CASSLLAGSGEQYF
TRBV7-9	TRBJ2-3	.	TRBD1	TGTGCCAGCAGCAGAGCCCGGGGACAGGGGACCCAAAGGGCCACAGATACGCAGTATTTT	CASSRARGQGTQRATDTQYF
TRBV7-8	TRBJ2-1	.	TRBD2	TGTGCCAGCAGCTATTCTCGGGAGGGCGTGAATGAGCAGTTCTTC	CASSYSREGVNEQFF
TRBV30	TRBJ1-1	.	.	TGTGCCTGGATGGGCCAGAACACTGAAGCTTTCTTT	CAWMGQNTEAFF
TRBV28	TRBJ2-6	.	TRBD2	TGTGCCAGCAGCGCGACGGGAGCGGGGGAATACAACGTCCTGACTTTC	CASSATGAGEYNVLTF
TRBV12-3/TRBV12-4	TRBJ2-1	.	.	TGTGCCAGCAGTATAGACAGTAACAATGAGCAGTTCTTC	CASSIDSNNEQFF
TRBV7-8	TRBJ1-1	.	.	TGTGCCAGCAGCCAGAGACGGGTGAACACTGAAGCTTTCTTT	CASSQRRVNTEAFF
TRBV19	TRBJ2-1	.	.	TGTGCCAGTAGTATAGCCAGGAACAATGAGCAGTTCTTC	CASSIARNNEQFF
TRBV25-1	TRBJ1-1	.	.	TGTGCCAGCAGTGGCCGGGTGATCACTGAAGCTTTCTTT	CASSGRVITEAFF
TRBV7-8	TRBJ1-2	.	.	TGTGCCAGCAGCTTGGAAAGACTCCAGACAGCAGGCAGGGGCTACACCTTC	CASSLERLQTAGRGYTF
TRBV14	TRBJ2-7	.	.	TGTGCCAGCAGTCAAGGCGGCCAGCGGGTATACGAGCAGTACTTC	CASSQGGQRVYEQYF
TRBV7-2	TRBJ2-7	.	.	TGTGCCAGCAGCCCCCCGGGGCGGGAATCCTACGAGCAGTACTTC	CASSPPGRESYEQYF
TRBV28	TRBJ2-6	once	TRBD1	TGTGCCAGCAGTAGACGGGACAGGGGCTACTCTGGGGCCAACGTCCTGACTTTC	CASSRRDRGYSGANVLTF
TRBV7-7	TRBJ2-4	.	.	TGTGCTAGCAGCTTAGACGTCGGGACCAAAAACATTCAGTACTTC	CASSLDVGTKNIQYF
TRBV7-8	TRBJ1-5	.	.	TGTGCCAGCAGCCCCAGGGGTTACAATCAGCCCCAGCATTTT	CASSPRGYNQPQHF
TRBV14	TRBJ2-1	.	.	TGTGCCAGCAGCCACCCAAAAGCGGGCTGGGGGAATGAGCAGTTCTTC	CASSHPKAGWGNEQFF
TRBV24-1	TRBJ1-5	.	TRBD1	TGTGCCACCAGTGATTCAACTGTCCCGGGACAGAGCAATCAGCCCCAGCATTTT	CATSDSTVPGQSNQPQHF
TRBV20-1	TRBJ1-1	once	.	TGCAGTGCTAGAAGAGGGGGTGAAGCTTTCTTT	CSARRGGEAFF
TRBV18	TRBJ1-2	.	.	TGTGCCAGCTCGCCCCAAGGGACAAAAATCTATGGCTACACCTTC	CASSPQGTKIYGYTF
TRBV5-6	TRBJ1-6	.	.	TGTGCCAGCAGCAAGGGTCAGGGGTATAATTCACCCCTCCACTTT	CASSKGQGYNSPLHF
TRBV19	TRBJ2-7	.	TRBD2	TGTGCCAGTAGTTGGGGACTAGCGGGGTCCTACGAGCAGTACTTC	CASSWGLAGSYEQYF
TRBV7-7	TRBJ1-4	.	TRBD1	TGTGCCAGCAGCAAAACCGGGACAGGGGACGAAAAACTGTTTTTT	CASSKTGTGDEKLFF
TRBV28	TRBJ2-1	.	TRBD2	TGTGCCAGCAGCACGGAACCGACTAGCGGACTAATCTTTTACAATGAGCAGTTCTTC	CASSTEPTSGLIFYNEQFF
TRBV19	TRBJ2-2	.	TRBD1	TGTGCCAGTGCAGACAGGGGGTATACCGGGGAGCTGTTTTTT	CASADRGYTGELFF
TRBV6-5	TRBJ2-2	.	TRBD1	TGTGCCAGCAGGATTGGACAGGCAAGCACCGGGGAGCTGTTTTTT	CASRIGQASTGELFF
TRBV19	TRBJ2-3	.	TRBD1	TGTGCCAGTAGTTCACGACGGGACAGGGGTTTAGGGGGGCAGTATTTT	CASSSRRDRGLGGQYF
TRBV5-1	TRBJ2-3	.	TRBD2	TGCGCCAGCAGCTTGTACACGTCTAGCGGAAGCACAGATACGCAGTATTTT	CASSLYTSSGSTDTQYF
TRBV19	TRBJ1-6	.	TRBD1	TGTGCCAGTAGTATCAGGGGGATCAATTCACCCCTCCACTTT	CASSIRGINSPLHF
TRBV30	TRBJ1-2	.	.	TGTGCCTGGAGTGTAACAGGGCTCGGAGGCTACACCTTC	CAWSVTGLGGYTF
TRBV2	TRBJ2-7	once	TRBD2	TGTGCCAGCAGGGGGGGGGTCCGACCGAGCTCCTACGAGCAGTACTTC	CASRGGVRPSSYEQYF
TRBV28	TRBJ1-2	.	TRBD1	TGTGCCAGCACCTCACGATCGTCGGGACAGGGCTCCTATGGCTACACCTTC	CASTSRSSGQGSYGYTF
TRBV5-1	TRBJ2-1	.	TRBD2	TGCGCCAGCAGCTTGGCCGGGCTAGCGGGCCCCAATGAGCAGTTCTTC	CASSLAGLAGPNEQFF
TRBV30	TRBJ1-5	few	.	TGTGCCTGGAGTGTGGGGGCCACAAGGCAGCCCCAGCATTTT	CAWSVGATRQPQHF
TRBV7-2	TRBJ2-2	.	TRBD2	TGTGCCAGCAGCTTAAAGCGGGGAGGCGGGGAGCTGTTTTTT	CASSLKRGGGELFF
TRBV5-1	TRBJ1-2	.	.	TGCGCCAGCAGCTTGGAAACGAGTGTCTATGGCTACACCTTC	CASSLETSVYGYTF
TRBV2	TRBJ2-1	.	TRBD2	TGTGCCAGCAGTGACCCGAGGCGGGAGGGCCGGGTCGGGCAGTTCTTC	CASSDPRREGRVGQFF
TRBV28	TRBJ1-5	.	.	TGTGCCAGCAGTCCCCCTCATCAGCCCCAGCATTTT	CASSPPHQPQHF
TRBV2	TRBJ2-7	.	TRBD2	TGTGCCAGCAGTGAACCTGGACTAGGCTACGAGCAGTACTTC	CASSEPGLGYEQYF
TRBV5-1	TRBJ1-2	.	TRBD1	TGCGCCAGCAAGGCACAGGGGAAGAGGGATGGCTACACCTTC	CASKAQGKRDGYTF
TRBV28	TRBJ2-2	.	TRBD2	TGTGCCAGCAGTTTTATTAGGACTAGCGGGATTATCGGGGAGCTGTTTTTT	CASSFIRTSGIIGELFF
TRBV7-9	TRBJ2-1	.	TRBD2	TGTGTCTGCGGGAGGAGGGCCAGGAATGAGCAGTTCTTC	CVCGRRARNEQFF
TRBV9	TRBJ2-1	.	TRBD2	TGTGCCAGCAGCGTAGGGACTAGCTCCTACAATGAGCAGTTCTTC	CASSVGTSSYNEQFF
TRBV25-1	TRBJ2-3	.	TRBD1	TGTGCCAGCAGTCGCCAGACAGGGATCACAGATACGCAGTATTTT	CASSRQTGITDTQYF
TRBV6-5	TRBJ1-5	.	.	TGTGCCAGCAGAAACAGGGAGAGCAATCAGCCCCAGCATTTT	CASRNRESNQPQHF
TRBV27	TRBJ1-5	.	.	TGTGCCAGCAGTTTTCAGAAAAATCAGCCCCAGCATTTT	CASSFQKNQPQHF
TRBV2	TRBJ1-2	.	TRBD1	TGTGCCATAAAGGGACAGGGTAATGGCTACACCTTC	CAIKGQGNGYTF
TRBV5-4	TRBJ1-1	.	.	TGTGCCAGCAGCTTGGTCCCGGGGATCGGGGATGAAGCTTTCTTT	CASSLVPGIGDEAFF
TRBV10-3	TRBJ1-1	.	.	TGTGCCATCAGTGAGTCGGGGGCTCGAACTGAAGCTTTCTTT	CAISESGARTEAFF
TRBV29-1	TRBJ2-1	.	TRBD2	TGCAGCGTTGATGGAACTAGCGGATCCTACAATGAGCAGTTCTTC	CSVDGTSGSYNEQFF
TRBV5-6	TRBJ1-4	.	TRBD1	TGTGCCAGCAGCTTGCCGACAGGGAATGAAAAACTGTTTTTT	CASSLPTGNEKLFF